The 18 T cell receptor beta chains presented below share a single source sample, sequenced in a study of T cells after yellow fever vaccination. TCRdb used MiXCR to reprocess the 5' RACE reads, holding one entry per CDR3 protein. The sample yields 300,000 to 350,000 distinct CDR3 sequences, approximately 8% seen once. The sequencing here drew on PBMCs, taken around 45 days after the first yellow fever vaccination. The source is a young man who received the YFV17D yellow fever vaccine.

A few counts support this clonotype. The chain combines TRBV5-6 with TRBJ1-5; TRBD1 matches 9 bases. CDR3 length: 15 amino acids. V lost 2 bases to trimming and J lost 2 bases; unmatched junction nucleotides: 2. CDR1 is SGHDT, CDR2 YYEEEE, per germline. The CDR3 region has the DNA TGTGCCAGCAGCTTACAGGGGGCGGGCAATCAGCCCCAGCATTTT. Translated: CASSLQGAGNQPQHF.

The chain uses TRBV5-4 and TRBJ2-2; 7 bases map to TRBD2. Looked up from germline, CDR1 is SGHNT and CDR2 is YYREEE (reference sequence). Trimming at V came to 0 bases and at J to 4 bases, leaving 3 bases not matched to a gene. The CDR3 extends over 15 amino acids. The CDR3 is CASSLAGGFTGELFF. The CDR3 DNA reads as TGTGCCAGCAGCTTGGCCGGGGGGTTCACCGGGGAGCTGTTTTTT.

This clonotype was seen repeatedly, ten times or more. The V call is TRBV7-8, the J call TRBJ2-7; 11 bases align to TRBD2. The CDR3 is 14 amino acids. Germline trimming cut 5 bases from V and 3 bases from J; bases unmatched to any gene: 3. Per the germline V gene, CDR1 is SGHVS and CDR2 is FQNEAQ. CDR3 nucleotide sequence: TGTGCCAGCAGCGAACTAGCGGGGGACTACGAGCAGTACGTC. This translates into CASSELAGDYEQYV.

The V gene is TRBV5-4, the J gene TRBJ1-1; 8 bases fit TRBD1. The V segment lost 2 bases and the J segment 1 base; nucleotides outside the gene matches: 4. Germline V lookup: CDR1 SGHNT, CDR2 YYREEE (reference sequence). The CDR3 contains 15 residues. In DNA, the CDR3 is TGTGCCAGCAGCTTAAGGGACAGGCAGAACACTGAAGCTTTCTTT. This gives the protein CASSLRDRQNTEAFF. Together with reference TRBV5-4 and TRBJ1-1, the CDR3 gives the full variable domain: ETGVTQSPTHLIKTRGQQVTLRCSSQSGHNTVSWYQQALGQGPQFIFQYYREEENGRGNFPPRFSGLQFPNYSSELNVNALELDDSALYLCASSLRDRQNTEAFFGQGTRLTVV.

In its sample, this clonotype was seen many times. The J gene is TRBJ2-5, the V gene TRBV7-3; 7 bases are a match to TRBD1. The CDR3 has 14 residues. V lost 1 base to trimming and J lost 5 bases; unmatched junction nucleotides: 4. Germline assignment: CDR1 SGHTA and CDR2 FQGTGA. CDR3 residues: CASSLKGAFETQYF. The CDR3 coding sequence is TGTGCCAGCAGCTTAAAGGGGGCATTTGAGACCCAGTACTTC.

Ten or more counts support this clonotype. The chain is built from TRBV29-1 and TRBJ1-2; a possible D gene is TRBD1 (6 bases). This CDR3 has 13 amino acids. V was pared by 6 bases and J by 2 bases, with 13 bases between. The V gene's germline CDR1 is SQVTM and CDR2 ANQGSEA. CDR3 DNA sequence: TGCAGCGTGGGGCAGGGGACGAACTATGGCTACACCTTC. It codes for CSVGQGTNYGYTF. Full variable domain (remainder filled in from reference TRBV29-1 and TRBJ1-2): SAVISQKPSRDICQRGTSLTIQCQVDSQVTMMFWYRQQPGQSLTLIATANQGSEATYESGFVIDKFPISRPNLTFSTLTVSNMSPEDSSIYLCSVGQGTNYGYTFGSGTRLTVV.

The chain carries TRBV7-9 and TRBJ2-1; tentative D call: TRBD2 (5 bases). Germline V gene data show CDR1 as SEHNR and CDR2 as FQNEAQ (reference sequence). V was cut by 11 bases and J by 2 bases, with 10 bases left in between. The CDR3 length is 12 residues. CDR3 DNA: TGTGCCCAGGACTCGGCCTACAATGAGCAGTTCTTC. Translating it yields CAQDSAYNEQFF.

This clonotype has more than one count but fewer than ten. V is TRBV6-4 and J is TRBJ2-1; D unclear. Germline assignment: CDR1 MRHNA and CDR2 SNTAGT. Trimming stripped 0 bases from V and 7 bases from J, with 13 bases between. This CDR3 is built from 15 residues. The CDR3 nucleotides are TGTGCCAGCAGTGACTCTGCAGAAGCCTCGAATGAGCAGTTCTTC. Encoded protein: CASSDSAEASNEQFF.

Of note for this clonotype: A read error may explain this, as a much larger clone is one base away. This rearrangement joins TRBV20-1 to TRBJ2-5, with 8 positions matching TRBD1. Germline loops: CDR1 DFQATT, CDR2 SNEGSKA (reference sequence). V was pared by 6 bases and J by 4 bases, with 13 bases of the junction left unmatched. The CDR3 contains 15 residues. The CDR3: CSALDREVPTETQYF. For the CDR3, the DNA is TGCAGTGCCCTGGACAGGGAGGTACCGACAGAGACCCAGTACTTC.

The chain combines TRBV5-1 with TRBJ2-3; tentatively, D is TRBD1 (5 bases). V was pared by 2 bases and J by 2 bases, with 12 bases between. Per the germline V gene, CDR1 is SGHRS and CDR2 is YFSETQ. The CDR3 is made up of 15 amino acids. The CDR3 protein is CASSFIGDSTDTQYF. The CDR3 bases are TGCGCCAGCAGCTTCATAGGGGATTCCACAGATACGCAGTATTTT.

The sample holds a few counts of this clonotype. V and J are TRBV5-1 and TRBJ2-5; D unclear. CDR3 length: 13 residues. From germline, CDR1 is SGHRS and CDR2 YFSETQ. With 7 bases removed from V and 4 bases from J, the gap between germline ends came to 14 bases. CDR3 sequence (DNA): TGCGCCAGCGGATCAAGGGTGGGAGAGACCCAGTACTTC. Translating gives CASGSRVGETQYF.

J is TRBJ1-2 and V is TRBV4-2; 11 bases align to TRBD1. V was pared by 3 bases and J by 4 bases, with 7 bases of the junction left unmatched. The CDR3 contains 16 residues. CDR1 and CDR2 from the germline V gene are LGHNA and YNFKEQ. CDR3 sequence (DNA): TGTGCCAGCAGCCAGGAATGGACAGGGGGCTCCTATGGCTACACCTTC. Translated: CASSQEWTGGSYGYTF.

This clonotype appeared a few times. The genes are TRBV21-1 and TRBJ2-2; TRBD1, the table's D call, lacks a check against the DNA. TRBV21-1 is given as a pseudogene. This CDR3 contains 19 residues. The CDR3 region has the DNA TGTGCCAGCAGCAAAGGGGCTACGGACCCCCCGTTGAACACCGGGGAGCTGTTTTTT. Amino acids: CASSKGATDPPLNTGELFF.

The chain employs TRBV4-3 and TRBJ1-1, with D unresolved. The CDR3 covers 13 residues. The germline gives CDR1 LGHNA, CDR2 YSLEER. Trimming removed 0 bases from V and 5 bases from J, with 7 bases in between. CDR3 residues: CASSQERETEAFF. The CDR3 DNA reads TGCGCCAGCAGCCAAGAGCGGGAAACTGAAGCTTTCTTT.

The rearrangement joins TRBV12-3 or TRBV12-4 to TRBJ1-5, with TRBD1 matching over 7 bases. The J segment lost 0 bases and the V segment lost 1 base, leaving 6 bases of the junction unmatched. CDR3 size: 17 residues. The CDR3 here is CASSLVGTVYSNQPQHF. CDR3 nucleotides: TGTGCCAGCAGTTTAGTGGGGACAGTTTATAGCAATCAGCCCCAGCATTTT.

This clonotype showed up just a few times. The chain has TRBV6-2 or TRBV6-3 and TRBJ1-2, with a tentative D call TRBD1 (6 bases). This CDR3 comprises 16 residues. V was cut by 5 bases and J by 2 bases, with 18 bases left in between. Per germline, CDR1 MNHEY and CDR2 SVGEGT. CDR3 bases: TGTGCCAGCAGTACCTATCGACAGGCGAAAAACTATGGCTACACCTTC. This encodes CASSTYRQAKNYGYTF.

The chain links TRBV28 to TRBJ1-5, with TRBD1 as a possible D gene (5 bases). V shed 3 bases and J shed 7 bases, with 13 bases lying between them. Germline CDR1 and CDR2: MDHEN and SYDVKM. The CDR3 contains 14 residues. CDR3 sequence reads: CASSLAGDAQPQHF. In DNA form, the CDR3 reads TGTGCCAGCAGTTTGGCGGGGGATGCGCAGCCCCAGCATTTT.

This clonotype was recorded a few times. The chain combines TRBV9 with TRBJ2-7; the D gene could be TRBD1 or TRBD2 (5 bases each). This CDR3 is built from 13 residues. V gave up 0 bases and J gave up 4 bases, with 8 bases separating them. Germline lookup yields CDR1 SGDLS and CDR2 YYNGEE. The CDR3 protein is CASSVGGIYEQYF. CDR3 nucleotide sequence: TGTGCCAGCAGCGTAGGGGGGATTTACGAGCAGTACTTC. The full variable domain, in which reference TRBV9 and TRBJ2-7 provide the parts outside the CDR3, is DSGVTQTPKHLITATGQRVTLRCSPRSGDLSVYWYQQSLDQGLQFLIQYYNGEERAKGNILERFSAQQFPDLHSELNLSSLELGDSALYFCASSVGGIYEQYFGPGTRLTVT.